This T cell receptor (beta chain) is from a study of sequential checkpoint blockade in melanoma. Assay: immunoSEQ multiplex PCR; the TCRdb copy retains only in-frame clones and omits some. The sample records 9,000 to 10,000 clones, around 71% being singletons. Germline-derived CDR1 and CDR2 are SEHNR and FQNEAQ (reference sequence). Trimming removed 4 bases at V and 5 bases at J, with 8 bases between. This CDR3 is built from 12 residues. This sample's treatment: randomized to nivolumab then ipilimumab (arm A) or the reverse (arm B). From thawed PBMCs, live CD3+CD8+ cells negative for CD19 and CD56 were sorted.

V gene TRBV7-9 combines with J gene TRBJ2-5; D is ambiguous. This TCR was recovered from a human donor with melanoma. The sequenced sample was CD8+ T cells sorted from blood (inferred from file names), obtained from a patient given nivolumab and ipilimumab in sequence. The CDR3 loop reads CASSYLRETQYF. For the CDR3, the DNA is TGTGCCAGCAGCTATCTCAGGGAGACCCAGTACTTC.